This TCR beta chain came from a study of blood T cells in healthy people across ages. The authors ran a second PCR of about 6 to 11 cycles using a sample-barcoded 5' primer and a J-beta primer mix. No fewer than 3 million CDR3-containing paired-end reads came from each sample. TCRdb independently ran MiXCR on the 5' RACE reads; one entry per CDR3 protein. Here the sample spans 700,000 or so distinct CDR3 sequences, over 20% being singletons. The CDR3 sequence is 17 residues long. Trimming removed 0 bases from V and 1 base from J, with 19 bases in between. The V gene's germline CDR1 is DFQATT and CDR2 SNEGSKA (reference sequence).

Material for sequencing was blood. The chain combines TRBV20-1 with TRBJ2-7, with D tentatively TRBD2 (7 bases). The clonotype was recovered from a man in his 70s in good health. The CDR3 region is CSARDRGGGRSSYEQYF. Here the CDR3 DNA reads TGCAGTGCTAGAGATCGGGGCGGGGGCCGATCTTCCTACGAGCAGTACTTC.